Listed below are T cell receptor beta chains from one sample, sequenced in a study of T cells in Graves' hyperthyroidism and ophthalmopathy. TCRdb re-called the multiplex PCR reads through MiXCR, storing one row per CDR3 protein. The sample has hundreds of thousands of distinct CDR3 sequences, roughly 15% seen once. Material for sequencing was blood. Every receptor here comes from a woman in her forties or fifties with Graves' ophthalmopathy. CDR3s include the opening cysteine and the closing phenylalanine or tryptophan.

>15|TRBV6-1|TRBJ2-7
CASSEQRLSSYEQYF
>16|TRBV20-1|TRBJ2-5
CSARTSGTSRTETQYF
>15|TRBV7-3|TRBJ2-1
CASSLIGAGSGEQFF
>15|TRBV19|TRBJ2-7
CASSLRDYFTYEQYF
>15|TRBV7-2|TRBJ2-1
CASSLTASGRNEQFF
>17|TRBV7-9|TRBJ1-3
CASSLARDLYSGNTIYF
>17|TRBV11-2|TRBJ2-7
CASSLGGLAGGSYEQYF
>15|TRBV20-1|TRBJ2-3
CSGRGRDVNTDTQYF
>14|TRBV12-3/TRBV12-4|TRBJ2-7
CASSKDSGPYEQYF
>17|TRBV14|TRBJ2-2
CASSQDGLAWDTGELFF
>16|TRBV6-2/TRBV6-3|TRBJ1-1
CASSYSWGQTNTEAFF
>15|TRBV27|TRBJ1-6
CASSSVESRDSPLHF
>12|TRBV6-1|TRBJ2-1
CASSEFMVEQFF
>19|TRBV12-3/TRBV12-4|TRBJ2-5
CASSLGLAGGPGYQETQYF
>13|TRBV29-1|TRBJ1-2
CSVDEGLGYGYTF
>16|TRBV5-1|TRBJ2-1
CASSPTGLAPYNEQFF
>15|TRBV28|TRBJ2-1
CASSHNRGGYNEQFF
>12|TRBV5-1|TRBJ2-1
CASKMVGDEQFF
>13|TRBV28|TRBJ2-5
CASMRGTISAQYF
>13|TRBV27|TRBJ2-7
CASSSGTEYEQYF
>13|TRBV10-3|TRBJ2-7
CAISGGSGYEQYF
>17|TRBV7-2|TRBJ2-7
CASSSNLGTETTYEQYF
>13|TRBV6-1|TRBJ2-3
CASSDEDTDTQYF
>16|TRBV29-1|TRBJ2-1
CSVVFLASGRYNEQFF
>14|TRBV7-8|TRBJ2-1
CASSFSDPLNEQFF
>12|TRBV27|TRBJ2-1
CASRGVWNEQFF
>16|TRBV20-1|TRBJ2-1
CSATRGLAGDYGEQFF
>18|TRBV28|TRBJ2-7
CASSTTLSEVPSLKEQYF
>14|TRBV5-1|TRBJ1-5
CASSPTGLHQPQHF
>15|TRBV7-6|TRBJ2-3
CASSLDPSGTDTQYF
>15|TRBV6-1|TRBJ1-5
CASSSTGGRNQPQHF
>15|TRBV6-1|TRBJ1-5
CASTRTGHSNQPQHF
>14|TRBV12-3/TRBV12-4|TRBJ2-7
CASSLKREVNEQYF
>15|TRBV6-2/TRBV6-3|TRBJ2-1
CASSVWREGYNEQFF
>15|TRBV7-9|TRBJ2-7
CASSLILAGGYEQYF
>14|TRBV24-1|TRBJ1-2
CATSDLSRNYGYTF
>14|TRBV5-1|TRBJ1-1
CASTKTTENTEAFF
>17|TRBV11-3|TRBJ2-1
CASSLVPQVVPYNEQFF